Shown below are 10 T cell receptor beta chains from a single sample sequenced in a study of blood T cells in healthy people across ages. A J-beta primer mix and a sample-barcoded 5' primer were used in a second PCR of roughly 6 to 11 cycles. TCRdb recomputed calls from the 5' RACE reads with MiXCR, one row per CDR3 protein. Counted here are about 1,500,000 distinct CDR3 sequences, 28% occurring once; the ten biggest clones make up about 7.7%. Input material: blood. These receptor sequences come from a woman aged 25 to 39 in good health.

This chain's CDR3 is CASSLPGGHEAFF. The CDR3 coding sequence is TGTGCCAGCAGCCTCCCAGGGGGTCATGAAGCTTTCTTT. The rearrangement uses TRBV28 and TRBJ1-1; 7 bases align to TRBD1. The CDR3 has 13 amino acids. The V gene's germline CDR1 is MDHEN and CDR2 SYDVKM. J gave up 7 bases and V 6 bases, and 8 bases lay outside the gene matches.

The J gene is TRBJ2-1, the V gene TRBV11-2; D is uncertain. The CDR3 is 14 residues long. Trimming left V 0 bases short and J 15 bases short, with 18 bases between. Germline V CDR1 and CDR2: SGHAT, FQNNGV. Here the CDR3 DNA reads TGTGCCAGCAGCTTAGATCTCAACGGTTGGTGGCGGTTCTTC. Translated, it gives CASSLDLNGWWRFF. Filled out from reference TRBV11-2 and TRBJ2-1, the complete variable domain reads EAGVAQSPRYKIIEKRQSVAFWCNPISGHATLYWYQQILGQGPKLLIQFQNNGVVDDSQLPKDRFSAERLKGVDSTLKIQPAKLEDSAVYLCASSLDLNGWWRFFGPGTRLTVL.

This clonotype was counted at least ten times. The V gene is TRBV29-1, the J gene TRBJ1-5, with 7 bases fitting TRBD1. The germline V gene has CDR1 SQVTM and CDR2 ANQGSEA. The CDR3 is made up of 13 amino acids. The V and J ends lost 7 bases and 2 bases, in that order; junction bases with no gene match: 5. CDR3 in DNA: TGCAGCGCACAGGGGTCTGGCAATCAGCCCCAGCATTTT. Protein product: CSAQGSGNQPQHF.

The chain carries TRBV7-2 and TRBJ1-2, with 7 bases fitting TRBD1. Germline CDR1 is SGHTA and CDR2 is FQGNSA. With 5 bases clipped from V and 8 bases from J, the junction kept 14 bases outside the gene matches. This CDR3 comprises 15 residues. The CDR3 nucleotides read TGTGCCAGCAGCCCCGACAGGGTTACAGGGGAAGGCTACACCTTC. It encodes CASSPDRVTGEGYTF.

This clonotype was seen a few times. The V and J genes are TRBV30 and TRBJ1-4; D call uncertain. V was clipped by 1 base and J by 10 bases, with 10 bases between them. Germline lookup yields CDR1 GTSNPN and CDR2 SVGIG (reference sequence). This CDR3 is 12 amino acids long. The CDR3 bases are TGTGCCTGGAGTGGGGAATCGGGAAAACTGTTTTTT. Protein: CAWSGESGKLFF.

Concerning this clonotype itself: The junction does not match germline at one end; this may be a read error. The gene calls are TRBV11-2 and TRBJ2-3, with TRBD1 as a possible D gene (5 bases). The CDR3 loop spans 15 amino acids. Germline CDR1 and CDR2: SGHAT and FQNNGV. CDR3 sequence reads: CASSLVGFKGDMQYF. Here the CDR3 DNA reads TGTGCCAGCAGCTTAGTAGGCTTTAAAGGGGATATGCAGTATTTT.

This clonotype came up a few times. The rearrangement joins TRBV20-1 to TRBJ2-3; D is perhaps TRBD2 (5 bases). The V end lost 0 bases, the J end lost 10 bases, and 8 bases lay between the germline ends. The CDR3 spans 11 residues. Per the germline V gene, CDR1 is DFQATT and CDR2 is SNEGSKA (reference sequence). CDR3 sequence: CSARDLAAQYF. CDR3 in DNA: TGCAGTGCTAGAGATCTAGCCGCGCAGTATTTT.

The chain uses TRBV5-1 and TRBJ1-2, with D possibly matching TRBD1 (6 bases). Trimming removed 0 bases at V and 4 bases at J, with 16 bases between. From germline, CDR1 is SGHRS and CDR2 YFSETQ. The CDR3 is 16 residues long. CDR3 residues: CASSLEGGQQVYGYTF. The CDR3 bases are TGCGCCAGCAGCTTGGAGGGCGGACAGCAAGTCTATGGCTACACCTTC.

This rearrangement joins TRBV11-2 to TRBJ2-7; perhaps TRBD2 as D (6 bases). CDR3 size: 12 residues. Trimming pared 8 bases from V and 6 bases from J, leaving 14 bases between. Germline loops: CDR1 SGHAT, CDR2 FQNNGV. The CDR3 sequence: CASLVRGAEQYF. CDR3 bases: TGTGCCAGCTTAGTCCGCGGGGCCGAGCAGTACTTC.

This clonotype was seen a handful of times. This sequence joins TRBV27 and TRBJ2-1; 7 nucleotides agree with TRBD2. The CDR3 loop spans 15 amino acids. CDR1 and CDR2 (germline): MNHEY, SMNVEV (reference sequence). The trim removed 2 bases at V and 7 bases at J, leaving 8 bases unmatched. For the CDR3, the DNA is TGTGCCAGCAGTTTAAGGGGCGGGAGAGGAAATGAGCAGTTCTTC. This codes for CASSLRGGRGNEQFF.